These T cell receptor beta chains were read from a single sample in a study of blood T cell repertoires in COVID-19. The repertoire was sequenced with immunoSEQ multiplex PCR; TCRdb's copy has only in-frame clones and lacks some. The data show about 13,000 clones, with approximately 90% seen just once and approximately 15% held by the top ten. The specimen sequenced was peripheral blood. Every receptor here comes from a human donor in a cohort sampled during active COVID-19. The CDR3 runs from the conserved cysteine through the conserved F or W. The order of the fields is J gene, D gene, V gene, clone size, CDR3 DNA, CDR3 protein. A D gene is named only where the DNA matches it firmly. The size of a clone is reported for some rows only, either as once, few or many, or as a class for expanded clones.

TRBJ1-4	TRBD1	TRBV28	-	TGTGCCAGCAGTACCAGACAGGGATTGAATGAAAAACTGTTTTTT	CASSTRQGLNEKLFF
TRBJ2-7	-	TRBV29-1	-	TGCAGCACCTGGAACAGCCCTTACGAGCAGTACTTC	CSTWNSPYEQYF
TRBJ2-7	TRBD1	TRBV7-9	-	TGTGCCAGCAGCTCCGCACTTAGTGACAGGGGGTACGAGCAGTACTTC	CASSSALSDRGYEQYF
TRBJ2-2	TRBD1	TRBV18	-	TGTGCCAGCTCACCGAACGGGGACAGCTCGAACACCGGGGAGCTGTTTTTT	CASSPNGDSSNTGELFF
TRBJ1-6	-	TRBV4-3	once	TGCGCCAGCAGCCCTAGGTTTGGGGGCTCACCCCTCCACTTT	CASSPRFGGSPLHF
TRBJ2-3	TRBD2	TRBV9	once	TGTGCCAGCAAGGTCGGGAGGTCGGGCACAGATACGCAGTATTTT	CASKVGRSGTDTQYF
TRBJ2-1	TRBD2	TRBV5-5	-	TGTGCCAGCAGCTTGGCGAGACTAGCGTTAGATTACAATGAGCAGTTCTTC	CASSLARLALDYNEQFF
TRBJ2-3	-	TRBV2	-	TGTGCCAGCAGTGAATGGGAGGGGGGGACCTTCGGAGATACGCAGTATTTT	CASSEWEGGTFGDTQYF
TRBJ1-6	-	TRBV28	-	TGTGCCAGCAGTTACGAAATAGGGGGAAAAACCTATAATTCACCCCTCCACTTT	CASSYEIGGKTYNSPLHF
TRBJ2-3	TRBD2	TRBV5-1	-	TGCGCCAGCAGCCGGACTAGCGGGAGGGCCGATACGCAGTATTTT	CASSRTSGRADTQYF
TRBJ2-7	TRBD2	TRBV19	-	TGTGCCAGTAGTACCCTAGCGGGAGGGGTCTACGAGCAGTACTTC	CASSTLAGGVYEQYF
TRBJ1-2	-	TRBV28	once	TGTGCCAGCAGTTTATCGTCCTACAGGAATGGCTACACCTTC	CASSLSSYRNGYTF
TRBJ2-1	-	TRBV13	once	TGTGCCAGCAGCCTTCCCCCAGGGTATGAGCAGTTCTTC	CASSLPPGYEQFF
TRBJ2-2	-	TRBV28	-	TGTGCCAGCGTCCGGGGGAACACCGGGGAGCTGTTTTTT	CASVRGNTGELFF
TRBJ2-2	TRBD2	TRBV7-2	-	TGTGCCAGCAGCTTAATTAGCGGGGGGGCAACCGGGGAGCTGTTTTTT	CASSLISGGATGELFF
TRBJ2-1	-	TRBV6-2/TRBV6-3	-	TGTGCCAGCAGTCCCAGCCAGGGGCGGTACAATGAGCAGTTCTTC	CASSPSQGRYNEQFF
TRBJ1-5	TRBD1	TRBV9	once	TGTGCCAGCAGCCCGGGACAGGGTAGCAATCAGCCCCAGCATTTT	CASSPGQGSNQPQHF
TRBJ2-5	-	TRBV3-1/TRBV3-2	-	TGTGCCAGCAGCCAAGCGGTGATGTACCAAGAGACCCAGTACTTC	CASSQAVMYQETQYF
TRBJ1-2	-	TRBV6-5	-	TGTGCCAGCAGTCCAAGACAGCGAGACTATGGCTACACCTTC	CASSPRQRDYGYTF
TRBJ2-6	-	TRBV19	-	TGTGCCAGTAGCTCAGGGGCCGTGAGCTCTGGGGCCAACGTCCTGACTTTC	CASSSGAVSSGANVLTF
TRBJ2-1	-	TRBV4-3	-	TGCGCCAGCAGCCAAGATTGGGGCAGGGGTACGGATGAGCAGTTCTTC	CASSQDWGRGTDEQFF
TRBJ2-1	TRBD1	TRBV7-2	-	TGTGCCAGCAGCCCCCCGGGACAGGGTTACAATGAGCAGTTCTTC	CASSPPGQGYNEQFF
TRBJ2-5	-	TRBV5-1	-	TGCGCCAGCAGCTTGGGCTTCGGACAGCAAGAGACCCAGTACTTC	CASSLGFGQQETQYF
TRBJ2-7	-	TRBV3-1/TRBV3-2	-	TGTGCCAGCAGCCAAGACGAAGGGGCCGAGCAGTACTTC	CASSQDEGAEQYF
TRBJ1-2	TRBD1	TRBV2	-	TGTGCCAGCAGTTTGGGACAGGGGGTATCGGGCTACACCTTC	CASSLGQGVSGYTF
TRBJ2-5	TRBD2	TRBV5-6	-	TGTGCCAGCAGTTCGTCCAAAGGACTAGCGGGAGTGGAGACCCAGTACTTC	CASSSSKGLAGVETQYF
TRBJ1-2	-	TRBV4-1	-	TGCGCCAGCAGCACCCCGACAGGCACGGCGGCTAGGACTAACTATGGCTACACCTTC	CASSTPTGTAARTNYGYTF
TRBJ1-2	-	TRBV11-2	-	TGTGCCAGCAGCCCCAGGGGTTCCTTGGGCTACACCTTC	CASSPRGSLGYTF
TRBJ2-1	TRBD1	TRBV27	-	TGTGCCAGCATCGATCGAAGGACAGGGGTGAATGAGCAGTTCTTC	CASIDRRTGVNEQFF
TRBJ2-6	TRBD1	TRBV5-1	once	TGCGCCAGCAGCTCTACAGGGGGCTCTGGGGCCAACGTCCTGACTTTC	CASSSTGGSGANVLTF
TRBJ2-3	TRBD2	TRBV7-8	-	TGTGCCAGCAGCTTAGCAGCGGGGGCGCGAAATACGCAGTATTTT	CASSLAAGARNTQYF
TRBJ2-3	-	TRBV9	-	TGTGCCAGCAGCGTAGAAGGTCGAGGTCAGACCGGTGGGACAGATACGCAGTATTTT	CASSVEGRGQTGGTDTQYF
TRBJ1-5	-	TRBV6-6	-	TGTGCCAGCAGTTACTGGGGAGATCAGCCCCAGCATTTT	CASSYWGDQPQHF
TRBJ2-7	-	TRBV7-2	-	TGTGCCAGCAGCCGTTCGCAACAGGGCCGTTACGAGCAGTACTTC	CASSRSQQGRYEQYF
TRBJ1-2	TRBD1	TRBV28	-	TGTGCCAGCATCCACGGACAGGCGACCTATGGCTACACCTTC	CASIHGQATYGYTF
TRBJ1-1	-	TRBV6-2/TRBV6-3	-	TGTGCCAGCAGTCCACGACTCAGTAGCACTGAAGCTTTCTTT	CASSPRLSSTEAFF
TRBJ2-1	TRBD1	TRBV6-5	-	TGTGCCAGCAGCCCCTTCCAGGGGGCGATGAATGAGCAGTTCTTC	CASSPFQGAMNEQFF
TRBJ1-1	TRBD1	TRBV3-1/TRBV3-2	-	TGTGCCAGCAGCCAAGTCCGGGACAGGAACACTGAAGCTTTCTTT	CASSQVRDRNTEAFF
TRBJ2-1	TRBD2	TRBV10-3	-	TGTGCCATCAGTGATAGGACTAGCGGAATATACAATGAGCAGTTCTTC	CAISDRTSGIYNEQFF
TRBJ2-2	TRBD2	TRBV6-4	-	TGTGCCAGCAGTCCACTAGCGGTAGAAAACACCGGGGAGCTGTTTTTT	CASSPLAVENTGELFF
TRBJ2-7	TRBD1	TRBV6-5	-	TGTGCCAGCAGTCAGGTGCACAGGGGAACCTACGAGCAGTACTTC	CASSQVHRGTYEQYF
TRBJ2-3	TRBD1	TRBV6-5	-	TGTGCCAGCAAGGGACAGGGTCTCCCGAGGGATACGCAGTATTTT	CASKGQGLPRDTQYF
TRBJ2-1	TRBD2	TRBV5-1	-	TGCGCCAGCAGTGGGACTAGCGGGAGTAGAAACAATGAGCAGTTCTTC	CASSGTSGSRNNEQFF
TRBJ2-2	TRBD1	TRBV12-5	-	TGTGCTAGTGGTTTGGGGACAGGGCTCGGGGAGCTGTTTTTT	CASGLGTGLGELFF
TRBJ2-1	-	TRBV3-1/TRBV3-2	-	TGTGCCAGCAGCCCCCCCCAGGCTAGCGTATACAATGAGCAGTTCTTC	CASSPPQASVYNEQFF